Below are 21 T cell receptor beta chains sequenced from a single sample in a study of T cell responses to AZD1222 COVID-19 vaccine. Sequenced by immunoSEQ multiplex PCR; TCRdb stores in-frame clones only, minus some. This sample carries about 70,000 clones, 88% of them seen once, and the ten largest clones take approximately 4.7%. The input for sequencing was peripheral blood, taken on day 0 of MenACWY control vaccination. The source is an adult in good health.

The chain combines TRBV3-1 (or the pseudogene TRBV3-2) with TRBJ1-4, with a possible D match to TRBD1 (5 bases). The V gene's germline CDR1 is LGHDT and CDR2 YNNKEL (reference sequence). Trimming left V 4 bases short and J 14 bases short, with 17 bases between. There are 13 residues in the CDR3. This CDR3 is CASSRYRDLFLFF. As DNA, the CDR3 is TGTGCCAGCAGCCGATACCGGGACCTCTTTCTGTTTTTT.

The chain combines TRBV3-1 (or the pseudogene TRBV3-2) with TRBJ1-3; D gene unclear. The V end was cut by 0 bases, the J end by 5 bases, with 11 bases between. CDR3 length equals 15 residues. Germline CDR1 and CDR2: LGHDT and YNNKEL (reference sequence). The CDR3 bases are TGTGCCAGCAGCCAAGAATCCATGGTGAGAAACACCATATATTTT. Translating it yields CASSQESMVRNTIYF.

In its sample, this clone was seen once. This chain links TRBV7-8 with TRBJ1-3; D gene uncertain. CDR3 size: 16 residues. Germline CDR1 is SGHVS and CDR2 is FQNEAQ. Trimming took off 1 base at V and 8 bases at J, with 18 bases between the two ends. CDR3 sequence reads: CASSLGGPTVTDTIYF. CDR3 bases: TGTGCCAGCAGCTTAGGAGGGCCAACAGTCACGGACACCATATATTTT.

The chain couples TRBV11-1 to TRBJ2-5, with 8 bases identical to TRBD1. The germline CDR1 and CDR2 sequences are SGHAT and FQDESV (reference sequence). The CDR3 is 15 amino acids. V gave up 1 base and J gave up 5 bases; unmatched junction bases: 6. The CDR3 here is CASSLDFRTGETQYF. The CDR3 DNA sequence: TGTGCCAGCAGCTTAGATTTCAGGACAGGGGAGACCCAGTACTTC.

The chain employs TRBV11-3 and TRBJ1-6; 9 nucleotides agree with TRBD1. This CDR3 has 14 amino acids. V was clipped by 5 bases and J by 7 bases; unmatched bases: 3. Germline CDR1 reads SGHNT; CDR2 reads YENEEA. The CDR3 loop reads CASSRTGDNSPLHF. The CDR3 nucleotides read TGTGCCAGCAGCCGGACAGGGGACAATTCACCCCTCCACTTT.

The rearrangement links TRBV24-1 to TRBJ1-1; D not certain. CDR3 size: 13 residues. Per germline, CDR1 KGHDR and CDR2 SFDVKD. Trimming stripped 9 bases from V and 1 base from J, with 11 bases between. CDR3 nucleotide sequence: TGTGCCACCGTCGGCAGGCAGAACACTGAAGCTTTCTTT. Translation: CATVGRQNTEAFF.

This sequence joins TRBV21-1 and TRBJ1-2. TRBV21-1 counts as a pseudogene. The CDR3 has 15 amino acids. CDR3 loop: CASSKAGGEGYGYTF. The CDR3 coding sequence is TGTGCCAGCAGCAAAGCGGGGGGCGAGGGCTATGGCTACACCTTC.

This chain connects TRBV7-2 to TRBJ2-7; D is possibly TRBD1 (6 bases). Trimming stripped 4 bases from V and 7 bases from J, with 23 bases between. CDR1 and CDR2 (germline): SGHTA, FQGNSA. The CDR3 consists of 16 residues. CDR3 residues: CASSSQGTSRGEEQYF. For the CDR3, the DNA is TGTGCCAGCAGCTCACAAGGGACCTCCAGGGGCGAAGAGCAGTACTTC.

The genes are TRBV7-2 and TRBJ1-4; D uncertain. The V gene's germline CDR1 is SGHTA and CDR2 FQGNSA. This CDR3 is 15 amino acids long. V dropped 3 bases and J dropped 2 bases, with 10 bases sitting between them. As DNA, the CDR3 is TGTGCCAGCAGCTTTGAAAGGGTTACTAATGAAAAACTGTTTTTT. Translated, it gives CASSFERVTNEKLFF.

The genes are TRBV6-5 and TRBJ1-4; D unclear. V lost 7 bases and J lost 5, with 11 bases in between. This CDR3 is built from 13 residues. Germline CDR1 MNHEY, CDR2 SVGAGI. The CDR3 region is CASKRSENEKLFF. The CDR3 bases are TGTGCCAGCAAACGATCCGAAAATGAAAAACTGTTTTTT.

This chain connects TRBV5-6 to TRBJ1-2, with 9 bases matching TRBD1. V shed 4 bases and J 8 bases; nucleotides not matched to a gene: 15. The CDR3 runs 16 residues. Per the germline V gene, CDR1 is SGHDT and CDR2 is YYEEEE. In DNA form, the CDR3 reads TGTGCCAGCAGCCCCGCCGTAGGACAGGGGCTACACGGCTACACCTTC. It encodes CASSPAVGQGLHGYTF.

CDR3 amino acids: CASSLEGNNEQFF. DNA of the CDR3: TGTGCCAGCAGTTTGGAGGGTAACAATGAGCAGTTCTTC. The chain recombines TRBV6-2 or TRBV6-3 with TRBJ2-1, with a possible D match to TRBD2 (6 bases). Germline V gene data show CDR1 as MNHEY and CDR2 as SVGEGT. Trimming shortened V by 4 bases and J by 5 bases, and 9 bases separated the two germline ends. CDR3 length: 13 amino acids.

J is TRBJ1-5 and V is TRBV6-5, with D uncertain. Trimming stripped 0 bases from V and 2 bases from J, with 11 bases between. The germline CDR1 and CDR2 sequences are MNHEY and SVGAGI. The CDR3 is 16 residues long. The CDR3 is CASSYSGPHGNQPQHF. The CDR3 DNA reads as TGTGCCAGCAGTTACTCAGGGCCCCACGGCAATCAGCCCCAGCATTTT.

A few counts support this clone. The gene calls are TRBV4-1 and TRBJ1-2; the match to TRBD1 covers 7 bases. Losses at the gene ends were 4 bases for V and 1 base for J; bases not matched to a gene: 12. This CDR3 comprises 17 residues. CDR1 is MGHRA and CDR2 is YSYEKL in the germline V gene. CDR3 loop: CASSPVVKRQGNYGYTF. In nucleotides, the CDR3 is TGCGCCAGCAGCCCAGTGGTGAAAAGACAGGGTAACTATGGCTACACCTTC.

J is TRBJ2-6 and V is TRBV7-8; the D gene could be TRBD1 or TRBD2 (5 bases each). There are 14 residues in the CDR3. V was pared by 10 bases and J by 1 base, with 11 bases between. The germline CDR1 and CDR2 sequences are SGHVS and FQNEAQ. Here the CDR3 reads CANPGPSGANVLTF. The CDR3 DNA follows: TGTGCCAACCCGGGACCGTCTGGGGCCAACGTCCTGACTTTC.

The chain couples TRBV6-2 or TRBV6-3 to TRBJ1-5; D remains ambiguous. V was shortened by 2 bases and J by 5 bases, with 16 bases between the two germline ends. Germline loops: CDR1 MNHEY, CDR2 SVGEGT. The CDR3 contains 16 residues. The CDR3 DNA reads TGTGCCAGCAGTTACCCTCCGCGGGCCGGGGATCAGCCCCAGCATTTT. Amino acids: CASSYPPRAGDQPQHF.

J is TRBJ2-6 and V is TRBV15, with 8 positions matching TRBD1. The CDR3 is 16 amino acids. Germline V CDR1 and CDR2: LNHNV, YYDKDF (reference sequence). V dropped 8 bases and J dropped 6; count of bases not matched to a gene: 12. CDR3 nucleotides: TGTGCCACCTCGGACAGGGCCTCGCTCTTGGCCAACGTCCTGACTTTC. Translation gives CATSDRASLLANVLTF. Full variable domain (missing parts from reference TRBV15 and TRBJ2-6): DAMVIQNPRYQVTQFGKPVTLSCSQTLNHNVMYWYQQKSSQAPKLLFHYYDKDFNNEADTPDNFQSRRPNTSFCFLDIRSPGLGDTAMYLCATSDRASLLANVLTFGAGSRLTVL.

The rearrangement links TRBV6-1 to TRBJ1-6; D perhaps matches TRBD1 (5 bases). The CDR3 is made up of 15 amino acids. Between the trimmed V and J ends, which lost 0 bases and 10 bases, there was a span of 13 bases. CDR1 MNHNS and CDR2 SASEGT come from the germline V gene. CDR3 residues: CASSEALQGRSPLHF. CDR3 sequence (DNA): TGTGCCAGCAGTGAAGCGCTTCAGGGACGGTCACCCCTCCACTTT.

The chain links TRBV4-1 to TRBJ2-7; D remains ambiguous. CDR3 length: 14 amino acids. Trimming left V 1 base short and J 2 bases short, with 9 bases between. Per germline, CDR1 MGHRA and CDR2 YSYEKL. CDR3 residues: CASSQVDGPYEQYF. CDR3 nucleotide sequence: TGCGCCAGCAGCCAAGTTGACGGGCCCTACGAGCAGTACTTC.

The chain combines TRBV10-3 with TRBJ1-1; 12 bases agree with TRBD1. The CDR3 has 15 amino acids. From germline, CDR1 is ENHRY and CDR2 SYGVKD. The V and J ends lost 9 bases and 0 bases, in that order; junction bases with no gene match: 5. This CDR3 is CAITGTGGLNTEAFF. In nucleotides, the CDR3 is TGTGCCATTACCGGGACAGGGGGCTTGAACACTGAAGCTTTCTTT.

This rearrangement joins TRBV4-1 to TRBJ2-2, with 13 nucleotides matching TRBD2. Germline values: CDR1 MGHRA, CDR2 YSYEKL. The CDR3 contains 15 residues. V dropped 6 bases and J dropped 7; count of bases not matched to a gene: 5. The CDR3 region has the DNA TGCGCCAGCAGTAAGGGACTAGCGGGGTACGGGGAGCTGTTTTTT. Residues: CASSKGLAGYGELFF.